These T cell receptor beta chains were read from a single sample in a study of T cell changes during pregnancy in multiple sclerosis. Sequencing was performed with immunoSEQ multiplex PCR; in TCRdb, only in-frame clones are kept and a portion is missing. Among about 36,000 clones, about 90% were seen once, and the ten largest hold roughly 0.46%. This specimen consisted of CD4+ T cells from peripheral blood mononuclear cells, obtained after pregnancy. The source is a female donor with multiple sclerosis, enrolled in a pregnancy study. Each CDR3 is given with its conserved first and last residue. The D gene is left open where the match is weak. Size is omitted from some rows. Given values are once, few, many or a class for expanded clones.

TRBD2	NA	TRBV7-7	14	TRBJ2-5	TGTGCCAGCAGCTCAGACCGGGGAGGGGAGACCCAGTACTTC	CASSSDRGGETQYF
NA	NA	TRBV6-6	12	TRBJ1-1	TGTGCCATGAGAATAGTGAACACTGAAGCTTTCTTT	CAMRIVNTEAFF
TRBD1	NA	TRBV18	15	TRBJ2-5	TGTGCCAGCTCTCCCGGGACAGTACCTTTGGGGGCCCAGTACTTC	CASSPGTVPLGAQYF
NA	NA	TRBV5-4	14	TRBJ1-2	TGTGCCAGCAGCCCTGGGGGGACGGACTATGGCTACACCTTC	CASSPGGTDYGYTF
TRBD1	NA	TRBV5-4	15	TRBJ2-5	TGTGCCAGCAGCTTGGAGGGACAGGGCCAAGAGACCCAGTACTTC	CASSLEGQGQETQYF
NA	NA	TRBV5-1	14	TRBJ2-3	TGCGCCAGCAGCCTCACGAGGGGCACAGATACGCAGTATTTT	CASSLTRGTDTQYF
NA	NA	TRBV9	16	TRBJ1-1	TGTGCCAGCAGCGTAGGAGGGACAAACGGCGGGCATGAAGCTTTCTTT	CASSVGGTNGGHEAFF
NA	NA	TRBV25-1	13	TRBJ2-3	TGTGCCAGCAGGGGATTAAGGGGCCCTGGGCAGTATTTT	CASRGLRGPGQYF
TRBD2	NA	TRBV2	16	TRBJ2-2	TGTGCCAGCAGTGAAGCGCCGGGACTAGTAGGCGGGGAGCTGTTTTTT	CASSEAPGLVGGELFF
NA	NA	TRBV7-6	15	TRBJ1-2	TGTGCCAGCAGCTTAGATGCGGGATCGGGCTATGGCTACACCTTC	CASSLDAGSGYGYTF
NA	NA	TRBV4-1	11	TRBJ2-6	TGCGCCAGCAGCCAAGACTCCGTCCTGACTTTC	CASSQDSVLTF
NA	NA	TRBV19	15	TRBJ2-2	TGTGCCAGTAGTAAAGGACTCCCAGGGGCCGGGGAGCTGTTTTTT	CASSKGLPGAGELFF
TRBD1	NA	TRBV6-1	15	TRBJ1-1	TGTGCCAGCAGTAGGGAGCAGGGGGCGTACACTGAAGCTTTCTTT	CASSREQGAYTEAFF
TRBD2	NA	TRBV7-2	17	TRBJ2-1	TGTGCCAGCAGCTTAGCCGGGACTAGCGGGACGGACAATGAGCAGTTCTTC	CASSLAGTSGTDNEQFF
TRBD1	NA	TRBV7-9	15	TRBJ1-2	TGTGCCAGCAGCCTCAAACGACAGGGGCACAATGGCTACACCTTC	CASSLKRQGHNGYTF
NA	NA	TRBV12-5	15	TRBJ2-3	TGTGCTAGTGGATCAGATTACGACTTGGGAGATACGCAGTATTTT	CASGSDYDLGDTQYF
TRBD2	NA	TRBV11-3	15	TRBJ2-1	TGTGCCAGCAGCACTAGCGGGGGCTCCTACAATGAGCAGTTCTTC	CASSTSGGSYNEQFF
TRBD1	NA	TRBV5-4	15	TRBJ1-6	TGTGCCAGCAGCTCTGGGGACAGGAATAATTCACCCCTCCACTTT	CASSSGDRNNSPLHF
TRBD2	NA	TRBV7-2	14	TRBJ2-7	TGTGCCAGCAGCTTACGGACTAGCGGCTACGAGCAGTACTTC	CASSLRTSGYEQYF
NA	NA	TRBV5-5	17	TRBJ1-1	TGTGCCAGCAGCTTTACAGGGATCTCGTCAGCGAACACTGAAGCTTTCTTT	CASSFTGISSANTEAFF
NA	NA	TRBV4-2	14	TRBJ2-7	TGTGCCAGCAGCCAAGATCGAGGGCCCTACGAGCAGTACTTC	CASSQDRGPYEQYF
NA	NA	TRBV5-1	13	TRBJ2-7	TGCGCCAGCAGCTTACAGGGATTCTACGAGCAGTACTTC	CASSLQGFYEQYF
TRBD1	NA	TRBV7-2	14	TRBJ2-7	TGTGCCAGCAGCTGGGACAGGGGAGTTTACGAGCAGTACTTC	CASSWDRGVYEQYF
TRBD2	NA	TRBV25-1	15	TRBJ2-7	TGTGCCAGCAGTGGATCTAGCGGGAGGGCCTCCGAGCAGTACTTC	CASSGSSGRASEQYF
NA	NA	TRBV4-2	19	TRBJ1-3	TGTGCCAGCAGCCAAGTTGTGCAGAGACAGACGAGCTCTGGAAACACCATATATTTT	CASSQVVQRQTSSGNTIYF
TRBD1	NA	TRBV28	17	TRBJ1-3	TGTGCCAGCAGTCTATTTGCGGGGACAGGGTTAGGAAACACCATATATTTT	CASSLFAGTGLGNTIYF
NA	NA	TRBV5-8	16	TRBJ1-1	TGTGCCAGCAGCCACGGCGTACAGGTAACGAACACTGAAGCTTTCTTT	CASSHGVQVTNTEAFF
NA	NA	TRBV14	10	TRBJ1-2	TGTGCCAGCGGGCACTATGGCTACACCTTC	CASGHYGYTF
NA	few	TRBV9	19	TRBJ2-3	TGTGCCAGCAGCGTATTGGGCGCCGTGCCCAGGGCCAGCACAGATACGCAGTATTTT	CASSVLGAVPRASTDTQYF
TRBD1	NA	TRBV18	17	TRBJ1-2	TGTGCCAGCTCACCTTCCACGGGACAGGCGTCCAACTATGGCTACACCTTC	CASSPSTGQASNYGYTF
NA	NA	TRBV19	15	TRBJ1-5	TGTGCCAGTAGTAAGCGGGGGGTGAGCAATCAGCCCCAGCATTTT	CASSKRGVSNQPQHF
NA	NA	TRBV6-1	12	TRBJ2-7	TGTGCCAGCAGTGTTCCTCCTCGCGAGCAGTACTTC	CASSVPPREQYF
NA	NA	TRBV11-2	13	TRBJ2-7	TGTGCCAGCAGCTTGACACAAAACTACGAGCAGTACTTC	CASSLTQNYEQYF
NA	NA	TRBV6-6	13	TRBJ1-1	TGTGCCAGCAGTTTCGGGGAGAACACTGAAGCTTTCTTT	CASSFGENTEAFF
NA	NA	TRBV18	17	TRBJ1-3	TGTGCCAGCTCACCCCTACCCGACAAGAGCTCTGGAAACACCATATATTTT	CASSPLPDKSSGNTIYF
TRBD2	NA	TRBV7-3	16	TRBJ2-3	TGTGCCAGCAGCTCTGGACTAGCGGGTCCGCCAGATACGCAGTATTTT	CASSSGLAGPPDTQYF
NA	NA	TRBV2	12	TRBJ2-5	TGTGCCAGCAATAACAGAAGGGAGACCCAGTACTTC	CASNNRRETQYF
NA	once	TRBV20-1	11	TRBJ2-3	TGCAGTGCTCCTACGCCAGATACGCAGTATTTT	CSAPTPDTQYF
NA	once	TRBV5-1	15	TRBJ2-1	TGCGCCAGCAACTTCGACGGGAGCCGAAGGGATGAGCAGTTCTTC	CASNFDGSRRDEQFF
NA	NA	TRBV19	12	TRBJ1-2	TGTGCCAGTAGTATATGGAGTGGGGGCTACACCTTC	CASSIWSGGYTF
NA	NA	TRBV6-1	13	TRBJ1-1	TGTGCCAGCAGGGTCTTGAGGGATCTTGAAGCTTTCTTT	CASRVLRDLEAFF
NA	NA	TRBV5-1	14	TRBJ2-3	TGCGCCAGCAGCTTGGCGGGGAAGAGGGATACGCAGTATTTT	CASSLAGKRDTQYF
NA	NA	TRBV6-5	13	TRBJ2-7	TGTGCCAGCAGGAGAACAGGGAACTACGAGCAGTACTTC	CASRRTGNYEQYF
NA	NA	TRBV5-1	16	TRBJ2-7	TGCGCCAGCAGTACACAACACGCCCGCCTCACCTACGAGCAGTACTTC	CASSTQHARLTYEQYF
NA	NA	TRBV7-6	15	TRBJ1-6	TGTGCCAGCAGCTTAGGGAGACAGAAAAATTCACCCCTCCACTTT	CASSLGRQKNSPLHF
NA	NA	TRBV7-2	15	TRBJ2-6	TGTGCCAGCAGCCCCAGGGTATTTGGGGCCAACGTCCTGACTTTC	CASSPRVFGANVLTF
NA	NA	TRBV9	15	TRBJ2-1	TGTGCCAGCAGCGTAGGAACACCCACCTACAATGAGCAGTTCTTC	CASSVGTPTYNEQFF
NA	NA	TRBV19	12	TRBJ1-5	TGTGCCGCCCGAGGGAACAATCAGCCCCAGCATTTT	CAARGNNQPQHF
NA	NA	TRBV7-2	15	TRBJ2-1	TGTGCCAGCAGCTTAGAAATGAGTCCCTACAATGAGCAGTTCTTC	CASSLEMSPYNEQFF
NA	NA	TRBV5-1	14	TRBJ2-2	TGCGCCAGCAGCTTGGCCTGGAGCACCGGGGAGCTGTTTTTT	CASSLAWSTGELFF
NA	NA	TRBV4-2	16	TRBJ2-5	TGTGCCAGCAGCCAATCCGGAGGGACCCCGCGGGAGACCCAGTACTTC	CASSQSGGTPRETQYF
NA	NA	TRBV6-1	11	TRBJ1-5	TGTGCCAGCAGGAGGGTGGGGCCCCAGCATTTT	CASRRVGPQHF